These T cell receptor beta chains were read from a single sample in a study of T-cell memory formation after mild COVID-19. TCRdb itself ran the 5' RACE reads through MiXCR, one entry per CDR3 protein. This sample yields about 130,000 distinct CDR3 sequences, of which about 5.9% are seen a single time; roughly 2.2% belongs to the top ten. The sample taken for sequencing was PBMCs or a T cell subset sorted from them (not recorded which). The receptors stem from an adult woman who had mild COVID-19 (a few samples of this study predate the infection). Cell type and time point are not known. Each CDR3 is given with its conserved first and last residue. Each record gives: CDR3 DNA, CDR3 protein, clone size, D gene, CDR3 length, V gene, J gene. D genes are given only for firm matches. Expanded clones are given a class, and other clones once, few, many or no size at all.

cdr3_nt: TGTGCCACCAGTGACAAACGGGACAGGGTGCCCTACAATGAGCAGTTCTTC; cdr3_aa: CATSDKRDRVPYNEQFF; clone_size: .; d_call: TRBD1; cdr3_length: 17; v_call: TRBV24-1; j_call: TRBJ2-1
cdr3_nt: TGTGCCAGCAGCTTGAGGGAGGCTAGCGGGAGCTCCTACAATGAGCAGTTCTTC; cdr3_aa: CASSLREASGSSYNEQFF; clone_size: few; d_call: TRBD2; cdr3_length: 18; v_call: TRBV7-9; j_call: TRBJ2-1
cdr3_nt: TGTGCCAGCAGTTCTCTAGGATCGAGGTCCTACAATGAGCAGTTCTTC; cdr3_aa: CASSSLGSRSYNEQFF; clone_size: few; d_call: .; cdr3_length: 16; v_call: TRBV6-5; j_call: TRBJ2-1
cdr3_nt: TGTGCCAGCAGCTTATTGCGGATCCACACCGGGGAGCTGTTTTTT; cdr3_aa: CASSLLRIHTGELFF; clone_size: .; d_call: .; cdr3_length: 15; v_call: TRBV7-8; j_call: TRBJ2-2
cdr3_nt: TGCAGCGTGGTTGCTAGCGGGATAAATCATGAGCAGTTCTTC; cdr3_aa: CSVVASGINHEQFF; clone_size: .; d_call: TRBD2; cdr3_length: 14; v_call: TRBV29-1; j_call: TRBJ2-1
cdr3_nt: TGCAGCGTTGTGCCTAGCGGGCTCCACAATGAGCAGTTCTTC; cdr3_aa: CSVVPSGLHNEQFF; clone_size: many; d_call: TRBD2; cdr3_length: 14; v_call: TRBV29-1; j_call: TRBJ2-1
cdr3_nt: TGTGCCAGCAGCATACCCCGGGACAGGGGGACGTACGAGCAGTACTTC; cdr3_aa: CASSIPRDRGTYEQYF; clone_size: .; d_call: TRBD1; cdr3_length: 16; v_call: TRBV7-2; j_call: TRBJ2-7
cdr3_nt: TGTGCCAGCAGTCGGGACTACAGGAACACCGGGGAGCTGTTTTTT; cdr3_aa: CASSRDYRNTGELFF; clone_size: many; d_call: TRBD2; cdr3_length: 15; v_call: TRBV12-3/TRBV12-4; j_call: TRBJ2-2
cdr3_nt: TGCGCCAGCAGGGGACAGGGGAATGAAGAGACCCAGTACTTC; cdr3_aa: CASRGQGNEETQYF; clone_size: .; d_call: TRBD1; cdr3_length: 14; v_call: TRBV10-2; j_call: TRBJ2-5
cdr3_nt: TGTGCCAGCAGCTCCGGGAAGTTGTCCTACAATGAGCAGTTCTTC; cdr3_aa: CASSSGKLSYNEQFF; clone_size: few; d_call: .; cdr3_length: 15; v_call: TRBV7-9; j_call: TRBJ2-1
cdr3_nt: TGTGCCAGCAGCGCTAACCGGGACTCCAATGAGCAGTTCTTC; cdr3_aa: CASSANRDSNEQFF; clone_size: .; d_call: .; cdr3_length: 14; v_call: TRBV7-3; j_call: TRBJ2-1
cdr3_nt: TGCGCCAGCAGCTCTAAGGGACTAGCGGGGGACAATGAGCAGTTCTTC; cdr3_aa: CASSSKGLAGDNEQFF; clone_size: few; d_call: TRBD2; cdr3_length: 16; v_call: TRBV5-1; j_call: TRBJ2-1
cdr3_nt: TGTGCCAGCAGGGGCACAGGGGCAGGGGAGACCCAGTACTTC; cdr3_aa: CASRGTGAGETQYF; clone_size: few; d_call: TRBD1; cdr3_length: 14; v_call: TRBV27; j_call: TRBJ2-5
cdr3_nt: TGCAGTGCGGTCAAAGGGGGAATCAGGGGGACTGAAGCTTTCTTT; cdr3_aa: CSAVKGGIRGTEAFF; clone_size: few; d_call: TRBD1; cdr3_length: 15; v_call: TRBV20-1; j_call: TRBJ1-1
cdr3_nt: TGTGCCAGCAGCCAGGGCCGGGTTACACTAGATAATTCACCCCTCCACTTT; cdr3_aa: CASSQGRVTLDNSPLHF; clone_size: .; d_call: .; cdr3_length: 17; v_call: TRBV2; j_call: TRBJ1-6
cdr3_nt: TGTGCCAGCAGTCCGACCGGGAGTAAGGGTAGGACAGATACGCAGTATTTT; cdr3_aa: CASSPTGSKGRTDTQYF; clone_size: many; d_call: .; cdr3_length: 17; v_call: TRBV12-3/TRBV12-4; j_call: TRBJ2-3
cdr3_nt: TGTGCCAGCTCACCGCGGGACAGGCTTTCGGGCACTGAAGCTTTCTTT; cdr3_aa: CASSPRDRLSGTEAFF; clone_size: many; d_call: TRBD1; cdr3_length: 16; v_call: TRBV18; j_call: TRBJ1-1
cdr3_nt: TGCAGTGCTAGAGATGGGGCAGCGTACAATCAGCCCCAGCATTTT; cdr3_aa: CSARDGAAYNQPQHF; clone_size: few; d_call: .; cdr3_length: 15; v_call: TRBV20-1; j_call: TRBJ1-5
cdr3_nt: TGCGCCAGCAGCTTGAGTGGTATTAGCAATCAGCCCCAGCATTTT; cdr3_aa: CASSLSGISNQPQHF; clone_size: .; d_call: .; cdr3_length: 15; v_call: TRBV5-1; j_call: TRBJ1-5